The clone carrying this TCR beta chain was counted at least ten times. Its matching antigen is unknown. The data derive from a study of identical twins. V lost 6 bases and J 1 base, leaving 11 bases between the germline ends. The CDR3 has 14 amino acids. CDR1 is KGHSH, CDR2 LQKENI, per germline. TCRdb redid the calling of the 5' RACE reads with MiXCR, one entry per CDR3 protein. The sample has about 100,000 distinct CDR3 sequences; 5.9% are singletons. Overall study findings and caveats: Cross-sectional statistical analysis was relied on for the conclusions, without the same donors being followed. Memory repertoires showed no such pattern, whereas abundant cord blood beta clonotypes carried fewer insertions. The degree of excess twin sharing was weaker in beta out-of-frame sequences.

The clonotype was recovered from a woman between 45 and 65 years old in good health. The sequenced sample consisted of memory T cells sorted from blood. The V call is TRBV18, the J call TRBJ2-3; no clear D gene. CDR3 in DNA: TGTGCCAGCTCCAACCCGGCCGGCACAGATACGCAGTATTTT. Translating it yields CASSNPAGTDTQYF.